This T cell receptor (delta chain) emerged from a study of gamma-delta chains in newborns, infants, children (dated by TCRdb to about 2019). Broadly, across the study: According to the study title, microbial exposure causes polyclonal expansion of innate gammadelta T cells right after birth. How innate gammadelta T cell populations in human newborns were shaped by microbial exposure immediately after birth was investigated in the study.

The germline V gene encodes CDR1 GEAIGNYY and CDR2 EKD. The CDR3 covers 17 residues, taking in both the cysteine and the phenylalanine. Here the CDR3 DNA is all that survives: 51 bases in frame from base 1. Cut back by 5 bases and 0 bases, the V and J ends lie 13 bases apart. Of note for this clone: The specificity of this receptor is unknown. The input lacks base qualities; no much larger clone sits a single base away.

Instrument on record: Illumina MiSeq. TCRdb recomputed clones from the public reads with CATT; identical DNA rows were then combined. For this sample there are 14,000 to 15,000 delta-chain clones; 7% to 8.5% appear just once. The ten top clones hold around 20% of the sample. Source material: blood. The clonotype originates from a child who was a newborn, infant or young child, either healthy, febrile or measles-vaccinated (not recorded which). The chain couples TRDV2 to TRDJ3, and the D gene may be TRDD3, 5 bases matching. The encoded CDR3 is CACGSTGSSWDTRQMFF. The DNA reads TGTGCCTGTGGCAGTACTGGAAGCTCCTGGGACACCCGACAGATGTTTTTC.